The T cell receptor beta chain under discussion was sequenced for a study of cytotoxic CD8 clonotypes in ibrutinib-treated CLL. The germline CDR1 and CDR2 sequences are MGHDK and SYGVNS. V gave up 5 bases and J gave up 2 bases, with 9 bases separating them. The CDR3 runs to 13 residues. Method: immunoSEQ multiplex PCR; TCRdb's copy keeps in-frame clones and lacks some. Here the sample spans over 250,000 clones, less than 85% being singletons. This chain connects TRBV25-1 to TRBJ2-5; no clear D gene. The origin of this receptor is a human donor with chronic lymphocytic leukemia. The sample in question was PBMCs, obtained at disease progression, from a patient treated with ibrutinib. The CDR3 DNA reads TGTGCCAGCAGTCTCACCCAACAAGAGACCCAGTACTTC. It yields the protein CASSLTQQETQYF.